These 32 T cell receptor beta chains were all obtained from the same sample, sequenced in a study of Ad26.COV2.S vaccination and SARS-CoV-2 variants. Treatment described: roughly 18 received Ad26.COV2.S at low or high dose, single or two shots; five or six received placebo; per-sample allocation not given. After the first vaccine or placebo injection, samples were drawn on day 63. The assay was immunoSEQ multiplex PCR, and TCRdb's table has in-frame clones only and misses some. The sample has approximately 410,000 clones, 88% seen once. Sequenced material: peripheral blood, taken in a trial of Ad26.COV2.S vaccine versus placebo. Receptors were obtained from a person between 18 and 65 years old who received the Ad26.COV2.S COVID-19 vaccine or a placebo.

The chain is built from TRBV20-1 and TRBJ1-1, with D hard to call. This CDR3 has 10 amino acids. Germline V gene lookup returns CDR1 DFQATT and CDR2 SNEGSKA (reference sequence). The V end was cut by 2 bases, the J end by 8 bases, with 6 bases between. The CDR3 sequence: CSARRREAFF. In DNA, the CDR3 is TGCAGTGCTAGACGGCGGGAAGCTTTCTTT.

The J gene is TRBJ2-3, the V gene TRBV6-5, with D possibly matching TRBD1 (5 bases). Germline lookup yields CDR1 MNHEY and CDR2 SVGAGI. This CDR3 is 14 amino acids long. Between the trimmed V and J ends, which lost 5 bases and 5 bases, there was a span of 14 bases. CDR3 sequence reads: CASSPGHEGDTQYF. The CDR3 nucleotides read TGTGCCAGCAGTCCCGGACACGAAGGAGATACGCAGTATTTT.

The chain recombines TRBV19 with TRBJ1-5; no clear D gene. From germline, CDR1 is LNHDA and CDR2 SQIVND (reference sequence). V was trimmed by 7 bases and J by 0 bases, leaving 28 bases between them. This CDR3 has 20 amino acids. The chain's CDR3 is CASTRWGAPREGDSNQPQHF. Here the CDR3 DNA reads TGTGCCAGTACACGTTGGGGAGCCCCAAGGGAGGGTGATAGCAATCAGCCCCAGCATTTT.

This clone was picked up a small number of times. A read error may account for a junction end that differs from germline. The CDR3 DNA follows: TGTGCCAGCAGCCCCACAGAGGTGGTTCTTTTCTTC. It encodes CASSPTEVVLFF. V and J are TRBV7-8 and TRBJ2-7; D not certain. Per the germline V gene, CDR1 is SGHVS and CDR2 is FQNEAQ. The CDR3 is made up of 12 amino acids.

The rearrangement links TRBV4-1 to TRBJ2-1; D is unclear. The V end was cut by 1 base, the J end by 7 bases, with 11 bases between. Germline values: CDR1 MGHRA, CDR2 YSYEKL. CDR3 length equals 14 residues. CDR3: CASSQGARRNEQFF. Written as DNA, the CDR3 is TGCGCCAGCAGCCAAGGGGCAAGAAGGAATGAGCAGTTCTTC.

The chain carries TRBV19 and TRBJ1-1; the D gene is possibly TRBD1 (5 bases). Germline loops: CDR1 LNHDA, CDR2 SQIVND (reference sequence). CDR3 length: 12 residues. V was clipped by 10 bases and J by 0 bases, with 9 bases between them. CDR3 in DNA: TGTGCCACCGGGACGGTGAACACTGAAGCTTTCTTT. It is translated as CATGTVNTEAFF.

This chain connects TRBV7-2 to TRBJ2-7, with 8 bases matching TRBD2. The germline gives CDR1 SGHTA, CDR2 FQGNSA. V was pared by 1 base and J by 6 bases, with 8 bases of the junction left unmatched. The CDR3 is 15 residues long. The CDR3 region is CASSLGTSPLSEQYF. The CDR3 region has the DNA TGTGCCAGCAGCTTAGGGACTAGCCCCTTGAGCGAGCAGTACTTC.

The V gene is TRBV9, the J gene TRBJ2-5; 7 nucleotides match TRBD2. The CDR3 consists of 16 residues. CDR1 is SGDLS and CDR2 is YYNGEE in the germline V gene. The ends lost 0 bases at V and 5 bases at J; junction bases unmatched: 10. The CDR3 bases are TGTGCCAGCAGCGTAGAGTTGACTAGCCGTAGGGAGACCCAGTACTTC. Amino acids: CASSVELTSRRETQYF.

The chain links TRBV9 to TRBJ2-2, with D uncertain. The V gene lost 2 bases and the J gene lost 4 bases, with 3 bases spanning the gap. This CDR3 spans 12 amino acids. CDR1 is SGDLS and CDR2 is YYNGEE in the germline V gene. The CDR3 DNA is TGTGCCAGCAGCGTGGGCACCGGGGAGCTGTTTTTT. Translation gives CASSVGTGELFF.

This clone occurred once. The V call is TRBV7-2, the J call TRBJ2-3; D uncertain. Germline assignment: CDR1 SGHTA and CDR2 FQGNSA. V was pared by 1 base and J by 0 bases, with 11 bases between. There are 16 residues in the CDR3. CDR3 protein: CASSLVGPPSTDTQYF. The CDR3 DNA reads TGTGCCAGCAGCTTAGTCGGGCCCCCGAGCACAGATACGCAGTATTTT.

The chain carries TRBV27 and TRBJ2-7, with a possible D match to TRBD2 (5 bases). Trimming shortened V by 6 bases and J by 0 bases, and 15 bases separated the two germline ends. The CDR3 contains 15 residues. The germline CDR1 and CDR2 sequences are MNHEY and SMNVEV (reference sequence). CDR3 nucleotides: TGTGCCAGCAGCGCAGAGGGCTATAGCTCCTACGAGCAGTACTTC. Protein product: CASSAEGYSSYEQYF.

J is TRBJ2-7 and V is TRBV7-9; 14 bases fit TRBD2. V lost 3 bases to trimming and J lost 2 bases; unmatched junction nucleotides: 6. This CDR3 has 17 amino acids. Germline CDR1 is SEHNR and CDR2 is FQNEAQ (reference sequence). The CDR3 DNA reads TGTGCCAGCAGCTTGTCCGGGACTAGCGGGGGACCCTACGAGCAGTACTTC. Amino acid sequence: CASSLSGTSGGPYEQYF.

The chain combines TRBV30 with TRBJ1-2, with D possibly matching TRBD1 (5 bases). CDR3 length: 10 amino acids. Germline CDR1 reads GTSNPN; CDR2 reads SVGIG (reference sequence). V was pared by 5 bases and J by 4 bases, with 5 bases between. Here the CDR3 reads CAWGTYGYTF. The CDR3, as DNA: TGTGCCTGGGGGACCTATGGCTACACCTTC.

V usage is TRBV10-3 and J usage is TRBJ2-6, with D perhaps matching TRBD1 or TRBD2 (5 bases each). This CDR3 contains 16 residues. CDR1 ENHRY and CDR2 SYGVKD come from the germline V gene. Between the trimmed V and J ends, which lost 9 bases and 0 bases, there was a span of 15 bases. The CDR3 bases are TGTGCCATGGGGACCCTCCCCAGCTCTGGGGCCAACGTCCTGACTTTC. As protein: CAMGTLPSSGANVLTF.

This clone occurred a few times. V and J are TRBV10-3 and TRBJ2-7; D might be TRBD1 (8 bases). Trimming shortened V by 4 bases and J by 2 bases, and 27 bases separated the two germline ends. The CDR3 sequence is 19 residues long. Looked up from germline, CDR1 is ENHRY and CDR2 is SYGVKD. The chain's CDR3 is CAISALTGDFGGAAYEQYF. Written as DNA, the CDR3 is TGTGCCATCAGTGCGCTGACAGGGGACTTTGGGGGGGCGGCCTACGAGCAGTACTTC.

This chain connects TRBV28 to TRBJ1-2, with 8 bases lining up with TRBD1. With 6 bases clipped from V and 10 bases from J, the junction kept 10 bases outside the gene matches. CDR3 length equals 13 residues. Germline loops: CDR1 MDHEN, CDR2 SYDVKM. CDR3 DNA sequence: TGTGCCAGCAGACCAGGGGGCGCGAGCTTCTACACCTTC. It is translated as CASRPGGASFYTF.

The chain recombines TRBV12-3 or TRBV12-4 with TRBJ2-3; D gene unclear. The CDR3 sequence is 13 residues long. With 0 bases removed from V and 5 bases from J, the gap between germline ends came to 6 bases. CDR3 in DNA: TGTGCCAGCAGTTTAGCAAGGGAAGATACGCAGTATTTT. Amino acid sequence: CASSLAREDTQYF.

The chain has TRBV6-5 and TRBJ1-4, with 9 bases identical to TRBD1. After removal of 7 bases from V and 6 bases from J, the junction contained 3 bases not matched to a gene. CDR1 is MNHEY, CDR2 SVGAGI, per germline. The CDR3 is 13 amino acids. CDR3 nucleotide sequence: TGTGCCAGCAATCGGGACAGGGATGAAAAACTGTTTTTT. Residues: CASNRDRDEKLFF.

This clone is a singleton in its sample. The chain couples TRBV6-5 to TRBJ2-7; 9 bases map to TRBD1. V dropped 5 bases and J dropped 2; count of bases not matched to a gene: 4. CDR3 size: 14 residues. CDR1 MNHEY and CDR2 SVGAGI come from the germline V gene. CDR3 residues: CASSRTGVTYEQYF. As DNA, the CDR3 is TGTGCCAGCAGTAGGACAGGGGTCACCTACGAGCAGTACTTC.

This clone was picked up a small number of times. The chain joins TRBV29-1 to TRBJ1-5; D may be TRBD1 (6 bases). In germline, CDR1 is SQVTM, CDR2 ANQGSEA. The CDR3 is 15 residues long. V was clipped by 5 bases and J by 1 base, with 15 bases between them. CDR3 DNA sequence: TGCAGCGTTCGAGAAAACAGGGAGAGCAATCAGCCCCAGCATTTT. Its protein is CSVRENRESNQPQHF.

The V call is TRBV6-6, the J call TRBJ1-6; possible D gene TRBD1, 5 bases. Germline V gene lookup returns CDR1 MNHNY and CDR2 SVGAGI (reference sequence). Trimming removed 5 bases from V and 3 bases from J, with 17 bases in between. The CDR3 contains 17 residues. CDR3 residues: CASSPGRQINYNSPLHF. The CDR3 DNA sequence: TGTGCCAGCAGTCCGGGACGCCAAATTAACTATAATTCACCCCTCCACTTT.

The genes are TRBV24-1 and TRBJ1-6, with D maybe TRBD1 (6 bases). CDR3 size: 14 residues. In germline, CDR1 is KGHDR, CDR2 SFDVKD. V gave up 4 bases and J gave up 4 bases, with 7 bases separating them. CDR3 sequence (DNA): TGTGCCACCAGTGAGACAGGTTATAATTCACCCCTCCACTTT. Its protein is CATSETGYNSPLHF.

A single count supports this clone. The chain carries TRBV7-6 and TRBJ1-1, with D unresolved. The CDR3 extends over 14 amino acids. CDR1 is SGHVS and CDR2 is FNYEAQ in the germline V gene. V was trimmed by 5 bases and J by 1 base, leaving 11 bases between them. CDR3 region: CASSALLRNTEAFF. The CDR3 DNA sequence: TGTGCCAGCAGCGCCCTATTGAGGAACACTGAAGCTTTCTTT.

This rearrangement joins TRBV19 to TRBJ2-7; D may match TRBD1 or TRBD2 (5 bases each). Germline values: CDR1 LNHDA, CDR2 SQIVND (reference sequence). The CDR3 is 14 residues long. The ends were cut back, 4 bases at V and 0 bases at J, with 10 bases in the middle. Here the CDR3 reads CASSRDPSSYEQYF. The DNA for the CDR3 is TGTGCCAGTAGTAGGGACCCGAGCTCCTACGAGCAGTACTTC.

The chain recombines TRBV4-3 with TRBJ2-2; a possible D gene is TRBD1 (7 bases). The CDR3 contains 15 residues. Germline values: CDR1 LGHNA, CDR2 YSLEER. Trimming stripped 0 bases from V and 7 bases from J, with 12 bases between. CDR3 loop: CASSQEGRGVGELFF. Written as DNA, the CDR3 is TGCGCCAGCAGCCAAGAGGGCAGGGGGGTCGGGGAGCTGTTTTTT.

V gene TRBV2 combines with J gene TRBJ1-2; 9 positions match TRBD1. Germline V lookup: CDR1 SNHLY, CDR2 FYNNEI. With 3 bases clipped from V and 6 bases from J, the junction kept 2 bases outside the gene matches. The CDR3 loop spans 13 amino acids. CDR3 sequence reads: CASSEGTGNGYTF. The CDR3 DNA reads TGTGCCAGCAGTGAGGGGACAGGGAATGGCTACACCTTC.

CDR3 protein: CASSISGRDNSPLHF. The CDR3 DNA sequence: TGTGCCAGCTCAATCTCGGGTAGGGATAATTCACCCCTCCACTTT. The chain joins TRBV9 to TRBJ1-6, with no clear D. V was pared by 7 bases and J by 5 bases, with 16 bases between. The germline CDR1 and CDR2 sequences are SGDLS and YYNGEE. This CDR3 has 15 amino acids.

V and J are TRBV9 and TRBJ1-4; D possibly corresponds to TRBD1 (6 bases). V lost 3 bases to trimming and J lost 1 base, with 16 bases between them. This CDR3 contains 17 residues. Per germline, CDR1 SGDLS and CDR2 YYNGEE. CDR3: CASSEQTGPRTNEKLFF. Written as DNA, the CDR3 is TGTGCCAGCAGCGAGCAGACAGGACCCCGAACTAATGAAAAACTGTTTTTT.

In its sample, this clone was seen once. The chain employs TRBV29-1 and TRBJ2-3; D is perhaps TRBD1 or TRBD2 (5 bases each). The length of the CDR3 is 13 residues. The germline V gene has CDR1 SQVTM and CDR2 ANQGSEA. CDR3 residues: CNAVGVHADTQYF. The CDR3 DNA follows: TGCAACGCCGTGGGGGTTCATGCAGATACGCAGTATTTT.

This clone has just a few counts. The CDR3 DNA reads as TGTGCCAGTAGTATAGGTGGGCGGCCCCCCTACAATGAGCAGTTCTTC. Translation gives CASSIGGRPPYNEQFF. The V and J genes are TRBV19 and TRBJ2-1, with unresolved D. Germline assignment: CDR1 LNHDA and CDR2 SQIVND (reference sequence). The CDR3 has 16 residues. V dropped 1 base and J dropped 2 bases, with 12 bases sitting between them.

As regards this clone: Distinct nucleotide sequences in the sample also encode this CDR3. The gene calls are TRBV5-1 and TRBJ2-7; either TRBD1 or TRBD2 may fit D (5 bases each). Germline CDR1 and CDR2: SGHRS and YFSETQ. Trimming took off 0 bases at V and 2 bases at J, with 6 bases between the two ends. This CDR3 is built from 13 residues. Written as DNA, the CDR3 is TGCGCCAGCAGCTTGGGGGGGACCTACGAGCAGTACTTC. Protein sequence: CASSLGGTYEQYF. Full variable domain (outside the CDR3, taken from reference TRBV5-1 and TRBJ2-7): KAGVTQTPRYLIKTRGQQVTLSCSPISGHRSVSWYQQTPGQGLQFLFEYFSETQRNKGNFPGRFSGRQFSNSRSEMNVSTLELGDSALYLCASSLGGTYEQYFGPGTRLTVT.

The V and J genes are TRBV11-2 and TRBJ1-4; the D gene is possibly TRBD1 (5 bases). CDR1 SGHAT and CDR2 FQNNGV come from the germline V gene. With 5 bases removed from V and 3 bases from J, the gap between germline ends came to 13 bases. CDR3 length equals 15 residues. The DNA of the CDR3 is TGTGCCAGCAGCACACGGGGGTCGGCTAATGAAAAACTGTTTTTT. Translation gives CASSTRGSANEKLFF.